This T cell receptor beta chain was sequenced in a study of blood T cell repertoires in COVID-19. This clone was observed a single time. The assay was immunoSEQ multiplex PCR, and TCRdb's table has in-frame clones only and misses some. In the table there are some 300,000 clones, 70% to 90% of which are singletons. CDR1 is SEHNR and CDR2 is FQNEAQ in the germline V gene (reference sequence). CDR3 size: 15 residues. V was shortened by 8 bases and J by 0 bases, with 14 bases between the two germline ends. The clonotype originates from a woman aged 45-59 years with active or convalescent COVID-19. Sequencing input: peripheral blood. The chain employs TRBV7-9 and TRBJ1-3; D is perhaps TRBD1 (6 bases). The DNA of the CDR3 is TGTGCCAGCCAGGGGATCCCGACCTCTGGAAACACCATATATTTT. Protein: CASQGIPTSGNTIYF.